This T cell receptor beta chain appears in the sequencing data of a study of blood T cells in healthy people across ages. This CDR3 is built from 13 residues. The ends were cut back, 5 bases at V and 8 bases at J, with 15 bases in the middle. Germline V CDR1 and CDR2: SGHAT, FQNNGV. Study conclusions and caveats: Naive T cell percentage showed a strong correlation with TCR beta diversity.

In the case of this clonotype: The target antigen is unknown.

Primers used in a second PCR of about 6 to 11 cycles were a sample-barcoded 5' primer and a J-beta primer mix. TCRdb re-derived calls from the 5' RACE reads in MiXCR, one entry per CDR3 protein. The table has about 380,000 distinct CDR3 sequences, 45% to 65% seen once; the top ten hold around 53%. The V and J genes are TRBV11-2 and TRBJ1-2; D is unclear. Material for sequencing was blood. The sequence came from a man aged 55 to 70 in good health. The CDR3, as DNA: TGTGCCAGCAGCGTATCCGGGAGAGACGGCTACACCTTC. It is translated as CASSVSGRDGYTF.